This T cell receptor (beta chain) was identified during a study of Tregs in tolerant kidney transplant recipients. V was trimmed by 3 bases and J by 1 base, leaving 18 bases between them. The CDR3 is 17 residues long. Germline V gene sequence: CDR1 ENHRY, CDR2 SYGVKD. Mixed chimerism was transient after nonmyeloablative marrow transplants from related graft donors. Libraries were prepared by immunoSEQ multiplex PCR; TCRdb keeps only in-frame clonotypes and omits some of them. The sample includes about 21,000 clones, roughly 80% of them seen just once. Sequences were derived from CD8+ T cells from blood (PBMCs), sampled 6 months after the transplant. The J gene is TRBJ2-5, the V gene TRBV10-3; possibly TRBD1 for D (5 bases). The receptor comes from a human patient who received a combined kidney and bone marrow transplant. Part of the T cells may come from the graft donor. DNA of the CDR3: TGTGCCATCAGTGACGTACAGGATGCCTTTATCCAAGAGACCCAGTACTTC. Translating gives CAISDVQDAFIQETQYF.